This T cell receptor beta chain came from a study of cytotoxic CD8 clonotypes in ibrutinib-treated CLL. Study findings and constraints: Circulating CD8+ T-cell counts were tracked by baseline clonality, which exceeded that of age-matched healthy donors.

Clones were sequenced by immunoSEQ multiplex PCR, and TCRdb holds only the in-frame ones, with some missing. Among 200,000 or so clones listed, around 70% were seen once. Germline-derived CDR1 and CDR2 are SGDLS and YYNGEE. V was cut by 0 bases and J by 6 bases, with 16 bases left in between. This CDR3 is 16 amino acids long. In regard to this clone: What it recognizes is unknown.

This material consisted of PBMCs, taken after 12 months of ibrutinib treatment. The receptor comes from a human donor with chronic lymphocytic leukemia. The chain links TRBV9 to TRBJ2-1, with TRBD1 as a possible D gene (6 bases). The DNA of the CDR3 is TGTGCCAGCAGCGTAGCCCCCATGGGGGCCGGCAATGAGCAGTTCTTC. This codes for CASSVAPMGAGNEQFF.